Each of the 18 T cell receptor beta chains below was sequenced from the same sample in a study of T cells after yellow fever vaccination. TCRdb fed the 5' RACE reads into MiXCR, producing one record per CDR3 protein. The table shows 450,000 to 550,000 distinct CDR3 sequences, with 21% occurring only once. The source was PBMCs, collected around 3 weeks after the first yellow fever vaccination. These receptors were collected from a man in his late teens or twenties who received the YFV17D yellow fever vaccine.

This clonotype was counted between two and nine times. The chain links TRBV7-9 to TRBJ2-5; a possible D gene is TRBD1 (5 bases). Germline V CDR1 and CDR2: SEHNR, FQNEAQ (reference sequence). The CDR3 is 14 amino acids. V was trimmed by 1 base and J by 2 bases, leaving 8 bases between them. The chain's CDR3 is CASSLVTAQETQYF. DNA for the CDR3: TGTGCCAGCAGCTTAGTGACAGCACAAGAGACCCAGTACTTC.

CDR3 region: CSVGYADTQYF. The CDR3 DNA follows: TGCAGCGTCGGGTATGCAGATACGCAGTATTTT. The chain recombines TRBV29-1 with TRBJ2-3; D is undetermined. CDR3 length: 11 amino acids. The V gene lost 6 bases and the J gene lost 4 bases, with 8 bases spanning the gap. The V gene's germline CDR1 is SQVTM and CDR2 ANQGSEA.

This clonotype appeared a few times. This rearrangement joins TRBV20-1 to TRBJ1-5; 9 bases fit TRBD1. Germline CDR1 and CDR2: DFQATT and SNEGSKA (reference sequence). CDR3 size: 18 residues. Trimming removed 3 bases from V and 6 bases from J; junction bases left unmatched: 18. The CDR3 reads CSARAAGTGGTRSQPQHF. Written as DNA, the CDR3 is TGCAGTGCTAGGGCCGCCGGAACAGGGGGCACAAGGAGTCAGCCCCAGCATTTT.

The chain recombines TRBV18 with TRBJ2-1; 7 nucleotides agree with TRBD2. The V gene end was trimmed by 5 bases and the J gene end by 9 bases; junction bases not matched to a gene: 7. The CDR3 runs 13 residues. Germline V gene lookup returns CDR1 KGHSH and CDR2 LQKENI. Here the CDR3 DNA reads TGTGCCAGCTCAGCGGGGGAAGATGGTGAGCAGTTCTTC. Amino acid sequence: CASSAGEDGEQFF.

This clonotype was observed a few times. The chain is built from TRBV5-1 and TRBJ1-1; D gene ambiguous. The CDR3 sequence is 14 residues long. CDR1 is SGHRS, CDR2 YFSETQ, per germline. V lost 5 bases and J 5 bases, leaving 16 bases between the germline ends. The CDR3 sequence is CASSPWAPETEAFF. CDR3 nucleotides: TGCGCCAGCAGTCCCTGGGCCCCAGAAACTGAAGCTTTCTTT.

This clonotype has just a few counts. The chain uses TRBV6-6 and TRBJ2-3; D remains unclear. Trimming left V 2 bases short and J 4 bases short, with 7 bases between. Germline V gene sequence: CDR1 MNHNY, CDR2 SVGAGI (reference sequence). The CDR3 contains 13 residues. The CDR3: CASSYGSADTQYF. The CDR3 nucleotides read TGTGCCAGCAGTTACGGCTCTGCAGATACGCAGTATTTT.

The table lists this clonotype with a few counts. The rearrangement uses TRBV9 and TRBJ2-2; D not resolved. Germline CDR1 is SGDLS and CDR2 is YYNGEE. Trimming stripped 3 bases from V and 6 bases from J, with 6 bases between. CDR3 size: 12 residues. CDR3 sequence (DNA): TGTGCCAGCAGCGGAGATTCCGGGGAGCTGTTTTTT. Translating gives CASSGDSGELFF.

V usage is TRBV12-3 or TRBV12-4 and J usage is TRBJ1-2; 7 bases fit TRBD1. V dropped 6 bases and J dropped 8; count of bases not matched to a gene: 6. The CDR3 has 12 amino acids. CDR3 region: CASRDRRGGYTF. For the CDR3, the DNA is TGTGCCAGCAGGGACAGGAGAGGCGGCTACACCTTC.

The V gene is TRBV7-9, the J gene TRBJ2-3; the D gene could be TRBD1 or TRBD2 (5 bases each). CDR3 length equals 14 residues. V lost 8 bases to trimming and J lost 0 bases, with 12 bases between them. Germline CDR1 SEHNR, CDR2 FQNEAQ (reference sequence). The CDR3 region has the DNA TGTGCCAGCCGCAGGGACGGGAGCACAGATACGCAGTATTTT. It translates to CASRRDGSTDTQYF.

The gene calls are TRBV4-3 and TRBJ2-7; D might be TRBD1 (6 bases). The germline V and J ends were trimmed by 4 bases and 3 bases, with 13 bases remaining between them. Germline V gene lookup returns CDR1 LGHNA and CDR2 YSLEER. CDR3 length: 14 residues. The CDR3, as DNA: TGCGCCAGCAGCCCAAGTGGACAGCTCTACGAGCAGTACTTC. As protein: CASSPSGQLYEQYF.

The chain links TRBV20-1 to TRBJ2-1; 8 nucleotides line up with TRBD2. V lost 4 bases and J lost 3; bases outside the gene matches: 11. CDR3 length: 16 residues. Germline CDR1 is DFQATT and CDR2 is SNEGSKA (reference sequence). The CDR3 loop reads CSAIDPRGGLYNEQFF. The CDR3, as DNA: TGCAGTGCTATAGACCCCCGCGGGGGGCTCTACAATGAGCAGTTCTTC.

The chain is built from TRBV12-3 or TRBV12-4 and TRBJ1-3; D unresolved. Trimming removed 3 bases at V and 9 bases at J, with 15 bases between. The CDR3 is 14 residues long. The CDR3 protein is CASSFRRVEGTIYF. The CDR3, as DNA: TGTGCCAGCAGTTTTCGGCGGGTTGAGGGCACCATATATTTT.

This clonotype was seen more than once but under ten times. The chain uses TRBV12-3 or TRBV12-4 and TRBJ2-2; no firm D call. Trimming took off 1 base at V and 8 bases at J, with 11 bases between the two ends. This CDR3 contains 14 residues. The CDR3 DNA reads TGTGCCAGCAGTTTAGGAGTGACCACAGGGGAGCTGTTTTTT. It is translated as CASSLGVTTGELFF.

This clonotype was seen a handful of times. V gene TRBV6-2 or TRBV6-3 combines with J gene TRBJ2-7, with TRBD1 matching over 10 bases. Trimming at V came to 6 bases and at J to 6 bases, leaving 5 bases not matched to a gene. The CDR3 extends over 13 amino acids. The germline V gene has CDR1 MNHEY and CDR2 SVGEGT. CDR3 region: CASRRQGAIEQYV. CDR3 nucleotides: TGTGCCAGCAGACGACAGGGGGCTATCGAGCAGTACGTC.

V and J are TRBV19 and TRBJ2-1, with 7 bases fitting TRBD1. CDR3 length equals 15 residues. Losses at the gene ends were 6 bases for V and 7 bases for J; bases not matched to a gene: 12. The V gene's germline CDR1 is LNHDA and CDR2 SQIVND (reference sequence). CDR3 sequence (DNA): TGTGCCAGTAGACGCCAGGGGGTCGCTTTAAATGAGCAGTTCTTC. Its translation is CASRRQGVALNEQFF.

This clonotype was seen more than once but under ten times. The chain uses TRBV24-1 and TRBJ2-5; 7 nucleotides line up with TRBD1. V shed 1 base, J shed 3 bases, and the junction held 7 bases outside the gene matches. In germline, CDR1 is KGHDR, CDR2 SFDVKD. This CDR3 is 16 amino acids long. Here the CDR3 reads CATSDFSGQSKETQYF. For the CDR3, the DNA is TGTGCCACCAGTGATTTTTCGGGACAGTCGAAAGAGACCCAGTACTTC.

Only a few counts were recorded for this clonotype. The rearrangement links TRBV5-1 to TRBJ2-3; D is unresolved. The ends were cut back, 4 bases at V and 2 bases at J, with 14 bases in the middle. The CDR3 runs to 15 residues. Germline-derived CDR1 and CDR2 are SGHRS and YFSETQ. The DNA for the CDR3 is TGCGCCAGCAGCCCGGACCCCAAAGTCACAGATACGCAGTATTTT. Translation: CASSPDPKVTDTQYF. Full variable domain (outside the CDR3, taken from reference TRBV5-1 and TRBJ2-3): KAGVTQTPRYLIKTRGQQVTLSCSPISGHRSVSWYQQTPGQGLQFLFEYFSETQRNKGNFPGRFSGRQFSNSRSEMNVSTLELGDSALYLCASSPDPKVTDTQYFGPGTRLTVL.

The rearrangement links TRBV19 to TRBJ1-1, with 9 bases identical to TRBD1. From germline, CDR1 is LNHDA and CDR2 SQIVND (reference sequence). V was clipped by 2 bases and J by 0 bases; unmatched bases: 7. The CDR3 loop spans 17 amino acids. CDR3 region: CASSIKGTGTMNTEAFF. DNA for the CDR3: TGTGCCAGTAGTATAAAGGGGACAGGGACCATGAACACTGAAGCTTTCTTT.